This T cell receptor (beta chain) was sequenced during a study of read filtering for tumor transcriptome and immune sequencing. In the study overall: The cohort had roughly 16 men and approximately 15 women aged roughly 45 to 90, mean roughly 65 years. By R-ISS, stages I, II and III held around 8, 15 and 7 patients. IR-seq gave about 3.5 to 10.27 million TCR reads per sample; RNA-seq gave roughly 75 to 1,400.

There are 15 residues in the CDR3. Germline V CDR1 and CDR2: MNHNY, SVGAGI (reference sequence). Trimming shortened V by 7 bases and J by 7 bases, and 20 bases separated the two germline ends. The library was built from about 400 ng RNA with molecular barcoded adaptors for alpha/delta and beta/gamma chains. MiXCR, run by TCRdb on the reads, gives a single entry per CDR3 protein. The sample gives roughly 90,000 distinct CDR3 sequences, around an eighth of which show up once; under 15% is in the top ten. The table lists this clonotype with many counts. The V and J genes are TRBV6-6 and TRBJ1-5; D perhaps matches TRBD1 (6 bases). This clonotype was obtained from a donor at least 40 years old with multiple myeloma. What was sequenced was a population of CD138-negative cells sorted from bone marrow. This chain's CDR3 is CASIIYPGQPQPQHF. In DNA form, the CDR3 reads TGTGCCAGCATAATATACCCCGGACAGCCCCAGCCCCAGCATTTT.